This passage covers 9 T cell receptor beta chains from one sample sequenced in a study of shared T cell receptors in the human thymus. Measured with immunoSEQ multiplex PCR; TCRdb has only the in-frame clones, and not every one. The table shows some 660,000 clones, with 80% to 90% occurring only once. These sequences were also reported in another study, on human thymus T cells.

The sequenced sample was thymocytes. Receptor source: a boy younger than two with a congenital heart defect.

This clone was found once. The rearrangement uses TRBV7-2 and TRBJ2-1; 9 nucleotides line up with TRBD2. With V trimmed by 5 bases and J by 4 bases, 9 bases remained unmatched. CDR3 length: 16 residues. The germline V gene encodes CDR1 SGHTA and CDR2 FQGNSA. The CDR3, as DNA: TGTGCCAGCAGCCACTTACCTAGCGGGATTTACAATGAGCAGTTCTTC. Protein sequence: CASSHLPSGIYNEQFF.

Of note for this clone: One end of the junction varies from germline; a read error may be responsible. This chain links TRBV4-3 with TRBJ2-3, with a possible D match to TRBD1 (6 bases). CDR3 length: 13 amino acids. CDR1 LGHNA and CDR2 YSLEER come from the germline V gene. This CDR3 reads CASSQDPRQAQDF. CDR3 nucleotides: TGCGCCAGCAGCCAAGACCCTCGACAGGCACAGGATTTT.

J is TRBJ2-5 and V is TRBV25-1; TRBD2 agrees at 11 bases. The CDR3 loop spans 17 amino acids. V dropped 4 bases and J dropped 5; count of bases not matched to a gene: 12. Germline loops: CDR1 MGHDK, CDR2 SYGVNS. CDR3 coding DNA: TGTGCCAGCAGTGGGCTAGCGGGAGGTTTAATGGGGGAGACCCAGTACTTC. Translating it yields CASSGLAGGLMGETQYF.

This chain links TRBV19 with TRBJ1-5; D may be TRBD1 (5 bases). Trimming left V 3 bases short and J 2 bases short, with 11 bases between. The germline CDR1 and CDR2 sequences are LNHDA and SQIVND (reference sequence). The CDR3 length is 15 residues. The CDR3 protein is CASSIAGSGNQPQHF. CDR3 sequence (DNA): TGTGCCAGTAGTATTGCAGGGTCTGGCAATCAGCCCCAGCATTTT. Drawing the rest from reference TRBV19 and TRBJ1-5, the complete variable domain is DGGITQSPKYLFRKEGQNVTLSCEQNLNHDAMYWYRQDPGQGLRLIYYSQIVNDFQKGDIAEGYSVSREKKESFPLTVTSAQKNPTAFYLCASSIAGSGNQPQHFGDGTRLSIL.

The chain links TRBV10-2 to TRBJ2-1; no clear D gene. Deletions cut 3 bases from V and 6 bases from J, with 12 bases between. This CDR3 comprises 14 residues. CDR1 and CDR2 from the germline V gene are WSHSY and SAAADI. The CDR3: CASSDPDSPNEQFF. The CDR3 DNA follows: TGCGCCAGCAGTGACCCAGACTCACCCAATGAGCAGTTCTTC.

The rearrangement joins TRBV25-1 to TRBJ2-3, with 8 nucleotides matching TRBD1. Germline loops: CDR1 MGHDK, CDR2 SYGVNS. The CDR3 extends over 16 amino acids. With V trimmed by 4 bases and J by 4 bases, 10 bases remained unmatched. This chain's CDR3 is CASSGLRDRYPDTQYF. The CDR3 DNA sequence: TGTGCCAGCAGTGGACTCCGGGACAGGTACCCAGATACGCAGTATTTT.

This rearrangement joins TRBV28 to TRBJ1-5, with 12 positions matching TRBD1. Trimming removed 5 bases from V and 0 bases from J; junction bases left unmatched: 14. The CDR3 is 20 amino acids. Germline loops: CDR1 MDHEN, CDR2 SYDVKM. DNA of the CDR3: TGTGCCAGCAGTACACAAAAGGGACAGGGGGCATCCTTTAGCAATCAGCCCCAGCATTTT. Translating it yields CASSTQKGQGASFSNQPQHF.

Turning to this clone: The same CDR3 arises from other DNA sequences in this sample as well. This chain connects TRBV2 to TRBJ1-5, with D possibly being TRBD1 (5 bases). In germline, CDR1 is SNHLY, CDR2 FYNNEI. V lost 2 bases and J 4 bases, leaving 9 bases between the germline ends. The CDR3 totals 14 residues. The CDR3 reads CASSERGLNQPQHF. CDR3 DNA sequence: TGTGCCAGCAGTGAACGGGGACTTAATCAGCCCCAGCATTTT.

The sample holds one count of this clone. The chain uses TRBV28 and TRBJ2-7, with 10 bases aligning to TRBD2. V shed 8 bases and J 2 bases; nucleotides not matched to a gene: 24. Germline V gene lookup returns CDR1 MDHEN and CDR2 SYDVKM. The CDR3 has 20 residues. Here the CDR3 reads CASDTPTNPQLAGTTYEQYF. DNA for the CDR3: TGTGCCAGCGATACTCCTACTAACCCTCAACTAGCGGGAACAACCTACGAGCAGTACTTC. The full variable domain, with the rest looked up from reference TRBV28 and TRBJ2-7, is DVKVTQSSRYLVKRTGEKVFLECVQDMDHENMFWYRQDPGLGLRLIYFSYDVKMKEKGDIPEGYSVSREKKERFSLILESASTNQTSMYLCASDTPTNPQLAGTTYEQYFGPGTRLTVT.